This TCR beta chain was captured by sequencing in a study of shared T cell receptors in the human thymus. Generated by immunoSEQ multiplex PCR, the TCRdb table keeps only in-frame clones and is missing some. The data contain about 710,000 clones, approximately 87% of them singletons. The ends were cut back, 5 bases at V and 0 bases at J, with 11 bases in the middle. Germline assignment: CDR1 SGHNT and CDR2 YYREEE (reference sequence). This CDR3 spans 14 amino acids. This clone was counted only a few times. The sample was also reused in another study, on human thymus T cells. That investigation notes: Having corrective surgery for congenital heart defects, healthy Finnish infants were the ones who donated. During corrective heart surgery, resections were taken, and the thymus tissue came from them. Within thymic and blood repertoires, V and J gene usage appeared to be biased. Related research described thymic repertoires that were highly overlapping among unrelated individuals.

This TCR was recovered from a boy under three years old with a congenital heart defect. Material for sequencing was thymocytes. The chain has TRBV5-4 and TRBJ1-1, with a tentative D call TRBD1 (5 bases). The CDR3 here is CASSGRGLNTEAFF. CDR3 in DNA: TGTGCCAGCAGTGGAAGGGGCCTGAACACTGAAGCTTTCTTT.